This entry lists 15 T cell receptor beta chains sequenced from one sample in a study of cytomegalovirus exposure and HLA in healthy donors. PCR primers comprised 60 Vbeta and 13 Jbeta primers. Using immunoSEQ multiplex PCR, the repertoire was profiled, and TCRdb retains in-frame clones only, with some absent. The sample shows 100,000 to 150,000 clones, 73% of them seen only once. The specimen was PBMCs. These receptors originate from a man aged 55 to 70 in good health and CMV-seropositive.

V is TRBV19 and J is TRBJ1-5, with 7 nucleotides matching TRBD1. The CDR3 length is 14 residues. Germline values: CDR1 LNHDA, CDR2 SQIVND (reference sequence). V shed 4 bases and J 2 bases; nucleotides not matched to a gene: 2. The CDR3 DNA follows: TGTGCCAGTAGTAACAGGGGACGCAATCAGCCCCAGCATTTT. Its protein product is CASSNRGRNQPQHF.

The chain recombines TRBV6-1 with TRBJ1-1; TRBD1 agrees at 8 bases. There are 13 residues in the CDR3. Germline V lookup: CDR1 MNHNS, CDR2 SASEGT. V shed 6 bases, J shed 5 bases, and the junction held 5 bases outside the gene matches. CDR3 coding DNA: TGTGCCAGCAGCCGACAGGGGAGGACTGAAGCTTTCTTT. Amino acids: CASSRQGRTEAFF.

The rearrangement uses TRBV21-1 and TRBJ2-1; the table's TRBD1 call for D was not verified on the DNA. TRBV21-1 is assigned pseudogene status. The CDR3 is 13 amino acids. The CDR3 is CASSKVARHEQFF. The CDR3 bases are TGTGCCAGCAGCAAAGTCGCCAGGCATGAGCAGTTCTTC.

The gene calls are TRBV5-1 and TRBJ1-4; 8 positions agree with TRBD1. This CDR3 is 15 amino acids long. After removal of 4 bases from V and 3 bases from J, the junction contained 5 bases not matched to a gene. Germline V gene lookup returns CDR1 SGHRS and CDR2 YFSETQ. CDR3 bases: TGCGCCAGCAGCGAACAGGGGGTTGCTAATGAAAAACTGTTTTTT. Translated: CASSEQGVANEKLFF.

There are a few counts of this clone. The genes are TRBV29-1 and TRBJ2-1; D is undetermined. The CDR3 runs 17 residues. Germline V gives CDR1 SQVTM, CDR2 ANQGSEA. Trimming removed 1 base at V and 4 bases at J, with 20 bases between. The CDR3 DNA is TGCAGCGTTGAAGTCCCCCTAACCGGCGCCGGGTACAATGAGCAGTTCTTC. Its translation: CSVEVPLTGAGYNEQFF.

The chain links TRBV27 to TRBJ1-2; D possibly corresponds to TRBD1 (6 bases). Trimming left V 4 bases short and J 7 bases short, with 7 bases between. Germline V CDR1 and CDR2: MNHEY, SMNVEV (reference sequence). The CDR3 spans 11 residues. CDR3 sequence: CASSSGAGYTF. CDR3 in DNA: TGTGCCAGCAGTTCAGGGGCTGGCTACACCTTC.

Worth noting for this clone: Other DNA sequences in this sample translate to the same CDR3. This chain joins TRBV5-4 and TRBJ1-2; tentatively, D is TRBD1 (6 bases). Deletions cut 1 base from V and 5 bases from J, with 9 bases between. CDR3 length: 13 amino acids. From germline, CDR1 is SGHNT and CDR2 YYREEE (reference sequence). CDR3 sequence: CASSLIQGYGYTF. The DNA for the CDR3 is TGTGCCAGCAGCTTGATACAGGGTTATGGCTACACCTTC.

This clone was seen a handful of times. The chain couples TRBV2 to TRBJ1-6; possibly TRBD1 for D (6 bases). The CDR3 sequence is 14 residues long. The germline V gene encodes CDR1 SNHLY and CDR2 FYNNEI. With 8 bases removed from V and 6 bases from J, the gap between germline ends came to 14 bases. CDR3 loop: CASSKDRFNSPLHF. DNA of the CDR3: TGTGCCAGCTCCAAGGACAGATTTAATTCACCCCTCCACTTT.

V is TRBV6-1 and J is TRBJ2-5; 7 nucleotides agree with TRBD2. The assigned J gene may be wrong: the sequence end matches TRBJ2-7 better. The CDR3 extends over 14 amino acids. The germline CDR1 and CDR2 sequences are MNHNS and SASEGT. The CDR3 region is CASRLLLGGSEQYF. Here the CDR3 DNA reads TGTGCCAGCAGACTCCTCCTGGGGGGGTCCGAGCAGTACTTC.

The chain has TRBV29-1 and TRBJ2-5; the D gene is possibly TRBD1 (7 bases). This CDR3 is 15 amino acids long. Trimming took 6 bases from V and 9 from J, leaving 26 bases between them. Germline V gene data show CDR1 as SQVTM and CDR2 as ANQGSEA. The CDR3 DNA reads as TGCAGCGTCGGATCACTAGCACCAGCAAGGGGGCCCCAGTACTTC. This gives the protein CSVGSLAPARGPQYF.

The chain combines TRBV5-1 with TRBJ1-2; 7 bases match TRBD1. V shed 2 bases, J shed 4 bases, and the junction held 8 bases outside the gene matches. CDR3 length equals 15 residues. Germline loops: CDR1 SGHRS, CDR2 YFSETQ. The chain's CDR3 is CASSFGTDQSYGYTF. The CDR3 DNA is TGCGCCAGCAGCTTTGGGACAGACCAGAGCTATGGCTACACCTTC.

A few counts support this clone. The chain joins TRBV11-2 to TRBJ1-1, with TRBD1 matching over 12 bases. The CDR3 length is 14 residues. Germline values: CDR1 SGHAT, CDR2 FQNNGV. V trimming: 5 bases; J trimming: 6 bases; junction bases outside the gene matches: 4. The CDR3 loop is CASSRRDRGPEAFF. As DNA, the CDR3 is TGTGCCAGCAGCCGCCGGGACAGGGGGCCTGAAGCTTTCTTT.

This clone was seen more than once but under ten times. The rearrangement joins TRBV2 to TRBJ2-7, with 10 bases matching TRBD1. CDR1 and CDR2 (germline): SNHLY, FYNNEI. The CDR3 is 16 amino acids. J lost 2 bases, V lost 1 base, and 5 bases had no gene match. The CDR3 reads CASSEEEGTGAYEQYF. The CDR3 DNA sequence: TGTGCCAGCAGTGAAGAGGAGGGGACAGGGGCCTACGAGCAGTACTTC.

In this sample, this clone turned up a few times. V and J are TRBV29-1 and TRBJ2-3, with 11 bases lining up with TRBD1. The V and J ends lost 7 bases and 2 bases, in that order; junction bases with no gene match: 20. The CDR3 has 19 residues. Germline CDR1 reads SQVTM; CDR2 reads ANQGSEA. The CDR3 loop is CSAPSVRDRGRRVTDTQYF. In DNA, the CDR3 is TGCAGCGCACCCTCTGTCCGGGACAGGGGGAGAAGGGTCACAGATACGCAGTATTTT.

The CDR3 loop is CASSIMANTEAFF. The CDR3 DNA reads TGTGCCAGTAGTATAATGGCAAACACTGAAGCTTTCTTT. The V gene is TRBV19, the J gene TRBJ1-1; D unclear. CDR1 LNHDA and CDR2 SQIVND come from the germline V gene (reference sequence). CDR3 length: 13 amino acids. V lost 2 bases and J 2 bases, leaving 6 bases between the germline ends. The complete variable domain, with remaining parts taken from reference TRBV19 and TRBJ1-1, reads DGGITQSPKYLFRKEGQNVTLSCEQNLNHDAMYWYRQDPGQGLRLIYYSQIVNDFQKGDIAEGYSVSREKKESFPLTVTSAQKNPTAFYLCASSIMANTEAFFGQGTRLTVV.